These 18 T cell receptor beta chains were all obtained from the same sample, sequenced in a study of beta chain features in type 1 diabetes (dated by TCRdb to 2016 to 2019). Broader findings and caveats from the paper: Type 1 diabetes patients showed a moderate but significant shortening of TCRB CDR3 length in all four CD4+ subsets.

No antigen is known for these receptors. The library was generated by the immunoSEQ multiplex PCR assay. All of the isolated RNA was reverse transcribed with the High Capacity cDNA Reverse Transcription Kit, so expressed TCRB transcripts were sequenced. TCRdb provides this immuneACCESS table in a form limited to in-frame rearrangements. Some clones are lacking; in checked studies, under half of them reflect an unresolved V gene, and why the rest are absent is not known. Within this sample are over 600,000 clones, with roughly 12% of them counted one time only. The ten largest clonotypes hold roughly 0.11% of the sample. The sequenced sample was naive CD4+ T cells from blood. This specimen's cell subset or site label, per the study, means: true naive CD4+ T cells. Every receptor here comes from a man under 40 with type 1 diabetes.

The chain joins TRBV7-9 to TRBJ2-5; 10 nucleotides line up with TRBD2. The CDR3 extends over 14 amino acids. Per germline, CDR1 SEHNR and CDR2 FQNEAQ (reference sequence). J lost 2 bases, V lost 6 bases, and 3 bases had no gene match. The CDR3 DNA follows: TGTGCCAGCAGGCAAGCGGGGGGGCAAGAGACCCAGTACTTC. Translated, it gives CASRQAGGQETQYF.

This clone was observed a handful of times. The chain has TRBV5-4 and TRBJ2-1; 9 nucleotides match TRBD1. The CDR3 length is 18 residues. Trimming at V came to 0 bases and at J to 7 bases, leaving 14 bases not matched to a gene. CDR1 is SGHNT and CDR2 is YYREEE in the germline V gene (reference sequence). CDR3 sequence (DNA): TGTGCCAGCAGCTTGGGGTTTATAGGGACAGGGAATATGAATGAGCAGTTCTTC. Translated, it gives CASSLGFIGTGNMNEQFF.

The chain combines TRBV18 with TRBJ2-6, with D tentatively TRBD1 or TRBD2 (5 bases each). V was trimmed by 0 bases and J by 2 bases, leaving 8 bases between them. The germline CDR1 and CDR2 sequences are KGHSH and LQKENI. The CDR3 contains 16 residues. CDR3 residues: CASSPPVGAGANVLTF. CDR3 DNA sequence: TGTGCCAGCTCACCACCGGTGGGGGCTGGGGCCAACGTCCTGACTTTC.

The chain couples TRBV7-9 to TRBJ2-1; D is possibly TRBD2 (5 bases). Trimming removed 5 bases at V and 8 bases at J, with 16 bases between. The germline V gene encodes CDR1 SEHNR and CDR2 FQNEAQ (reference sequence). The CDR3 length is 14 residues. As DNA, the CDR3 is TGTGCCAGCAGCCCCGTTCCCATGCGGGATGAGCAGTTCTTC. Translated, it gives CASSPVPMRDEQFF.

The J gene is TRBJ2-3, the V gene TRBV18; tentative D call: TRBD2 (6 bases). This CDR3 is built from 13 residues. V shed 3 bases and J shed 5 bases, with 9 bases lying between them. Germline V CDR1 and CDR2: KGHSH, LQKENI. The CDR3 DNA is TGTGCCAGCTCACCGACAGCGGGAGATACGCAGTATTTT. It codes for CASSPTAGDTQYF.

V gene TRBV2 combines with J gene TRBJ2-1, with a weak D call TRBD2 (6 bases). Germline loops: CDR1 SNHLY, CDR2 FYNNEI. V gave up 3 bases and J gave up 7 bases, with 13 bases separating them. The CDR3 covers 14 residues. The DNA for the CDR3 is TGTGCCAGCAGTGAGGGAGGCGGCAGAAATGAGCAGTTCTTC. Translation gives CASSEGGGRNEQFF.

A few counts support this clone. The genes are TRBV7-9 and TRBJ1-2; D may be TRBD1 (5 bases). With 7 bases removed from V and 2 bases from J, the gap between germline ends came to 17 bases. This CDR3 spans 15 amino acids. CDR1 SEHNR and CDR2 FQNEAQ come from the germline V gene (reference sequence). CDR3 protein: CASTLQGVQNYGYTF. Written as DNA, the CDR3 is TGTGCCAGCACCCTTCAGGGTGTCCAAAACTATGGCTACACCTTC.

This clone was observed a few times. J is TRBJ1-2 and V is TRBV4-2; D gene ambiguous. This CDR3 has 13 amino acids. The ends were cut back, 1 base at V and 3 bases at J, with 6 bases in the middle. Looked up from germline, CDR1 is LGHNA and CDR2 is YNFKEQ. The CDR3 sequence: CASSQGPDYGYTF. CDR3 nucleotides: TGTGCCAGCAGCCAAGGCCCCGACTATGGCTACACCTTC.

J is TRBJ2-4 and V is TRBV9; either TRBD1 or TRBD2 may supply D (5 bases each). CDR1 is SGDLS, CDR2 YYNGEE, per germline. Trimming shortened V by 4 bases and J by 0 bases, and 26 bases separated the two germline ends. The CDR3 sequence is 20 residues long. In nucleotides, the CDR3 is TGTGCCAGCAGCCCAGGGCCCGACGGAGGCCTAACTCTAGCCAAAAACATTCAGTACTTC. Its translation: CASSPGPDGGLTLAKNIQYF.

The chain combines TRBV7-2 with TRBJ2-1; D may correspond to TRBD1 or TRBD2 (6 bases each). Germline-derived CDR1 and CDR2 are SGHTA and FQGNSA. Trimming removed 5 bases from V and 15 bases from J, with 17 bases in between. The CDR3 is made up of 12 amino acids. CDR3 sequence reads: CASSQEGGARFF. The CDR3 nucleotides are TGTGCCAGCAGCCAAGAGGGGGGAGCCCGGTTCTTC.

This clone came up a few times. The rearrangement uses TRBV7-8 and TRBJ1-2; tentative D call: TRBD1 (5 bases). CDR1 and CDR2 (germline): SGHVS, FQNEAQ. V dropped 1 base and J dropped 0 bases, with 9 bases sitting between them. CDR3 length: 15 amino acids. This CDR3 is CASSLVTGANYGYTF. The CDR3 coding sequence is TGTGCCAGCAGCTTAGTTACGGGGGCTAACTATGGCTACACCTTC.

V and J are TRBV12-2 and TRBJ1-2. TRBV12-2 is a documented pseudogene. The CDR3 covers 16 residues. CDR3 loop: CASRSGSSARDYGYTF. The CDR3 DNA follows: TGTGCAAGTCGCTCCGGTTCCAGCGCTAGGGACTATGGCTACACCTTC.

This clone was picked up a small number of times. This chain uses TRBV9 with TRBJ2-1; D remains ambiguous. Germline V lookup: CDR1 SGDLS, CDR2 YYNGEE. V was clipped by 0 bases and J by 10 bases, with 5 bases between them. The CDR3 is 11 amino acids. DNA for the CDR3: TGTGCCAGCAGCGTAGATACAGAGCAGTTCTTC. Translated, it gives CASSVDTEQFF.

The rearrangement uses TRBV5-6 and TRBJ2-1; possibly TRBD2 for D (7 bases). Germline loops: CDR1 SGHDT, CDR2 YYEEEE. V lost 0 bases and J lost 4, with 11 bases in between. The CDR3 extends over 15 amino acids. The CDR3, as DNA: TGTGCCAGCAGCTTGGGCGGGGGCCGATACAATGAGCAGTTCTTC. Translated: CASSLGGGRYNEQFF.

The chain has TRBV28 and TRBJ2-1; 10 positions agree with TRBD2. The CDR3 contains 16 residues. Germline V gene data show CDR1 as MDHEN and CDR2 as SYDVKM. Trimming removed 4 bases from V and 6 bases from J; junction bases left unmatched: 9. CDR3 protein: CASSSISGGASNEQFF. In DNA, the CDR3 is TGTGCCAGCAGTTCCATAAGCGGGGGGGCCTCCAATGAGCAGTTCTTC. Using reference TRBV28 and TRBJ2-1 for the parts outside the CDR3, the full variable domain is DVKVTQSSRYLVKRTGEKVFLECVQDMDHENMFWYRQDPGLGLRLIYFSYDVKMKEKGDIPEGYSVSREKKERFSLILESASTNQTSMYLCASSSISGGASNEQFFGPGTRLTVL.

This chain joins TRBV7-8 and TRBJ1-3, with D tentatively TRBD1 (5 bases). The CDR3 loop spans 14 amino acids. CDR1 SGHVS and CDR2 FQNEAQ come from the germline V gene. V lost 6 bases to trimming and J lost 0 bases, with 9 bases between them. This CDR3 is CASSPGSSGNTIYF. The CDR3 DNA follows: TGTGCCAGCAGTCCAGGGAGCTCTGGAAACACCATATATTTT.

In DNA, the CDR3 is TGCGCCAGCAGCTTGTCGCTCCGGGAAACAGATACGCAGTATTTT. Encoded protein: CASSLSLRETDTQYF. The gene calls are TRBV5-1 and TRBJ2-3; maybe TRBD2 (5 bases). CDR1 is SGHRS and CDR2 is YFSETQ in the germline V gene. The V gene lost 1 base and the J gene lost 3 bases, with 12 bases spanning the gap. This CDR3 has 15 amino acids.

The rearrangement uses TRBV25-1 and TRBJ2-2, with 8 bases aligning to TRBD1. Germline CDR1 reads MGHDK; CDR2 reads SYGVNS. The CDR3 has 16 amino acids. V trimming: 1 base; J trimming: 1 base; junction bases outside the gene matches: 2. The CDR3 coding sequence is TGTGCCAGCAGTGAATCGGGGACAGGGAACACCGGGGAGCTGTTTTTT. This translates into CASSESGTGNTGELFF.